The clone carrying this TCR beta chain was seen a few times. This specimen comes from a study of molecular identifiers for immune sequencing clone quantification. The V segment lost 0 bases and the J segment 6 bases; nucleotides outside the gene matches: 2. The CDR3 consists of 13 residues. Looked up from germline, CDR1 is MNHEY and CDR2 is SMNVEV (reference sequence). For bulk TCR libraries, previously described methods and listed TCR primers were used. TCRdb reanalysed the PCR reads using MiXCR and keeps one entry per CDR3 protein. The sample contains roughly 100,000 distinct CDR3 sequences, 30% to 45% of which appear only once.

Sequencing was done on a sample of naive CD8+ T cells from blood, with Jurkat cell RNA spiked in. The sample's subset: FACS-sorted CD8+CD4-CCR7+CD45RA+ naive T cells. The V call is TRBV27, the J call TRBJ2-7, with 7 positions matching TRBD1. This TCR was recovered from a human donor in good health. Some libraries in this study had Jurkat cell RNA spiked in. This CDR3 is CASSLSTGSEQYF. The CDR3 DNA reads TGTGCCAGCAGTTTATCGACAGGGTCCGAGCAGTACTTC.